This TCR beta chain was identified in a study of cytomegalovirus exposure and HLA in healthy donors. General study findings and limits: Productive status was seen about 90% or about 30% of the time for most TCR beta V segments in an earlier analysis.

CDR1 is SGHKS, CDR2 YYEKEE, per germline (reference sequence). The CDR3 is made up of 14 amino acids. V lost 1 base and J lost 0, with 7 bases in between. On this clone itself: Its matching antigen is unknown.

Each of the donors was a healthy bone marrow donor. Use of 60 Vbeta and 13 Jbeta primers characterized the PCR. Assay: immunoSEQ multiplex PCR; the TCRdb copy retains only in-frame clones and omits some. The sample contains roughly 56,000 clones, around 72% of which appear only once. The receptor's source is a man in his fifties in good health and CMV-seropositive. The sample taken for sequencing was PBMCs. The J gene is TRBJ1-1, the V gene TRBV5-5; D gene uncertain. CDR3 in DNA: TGTGCCAGCAGCTTGCTATCTCTGAACACTGAAGCTTTCTTT. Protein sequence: CASSLLSLNTEAFF.